This TCR beta chain originates from a study of CD4 T cells in relation to SARS-CoV-2 and coronaviruses. For the study at large: Controls used an HIV-1 Nef peptide pool or no peptide. General study points: Around 62% of donors had memory CD4+ clonotypes crossrecognizing SARS-CoV-2 and common cold coronavirus spike.

Deletions cut 1 base from V and 2 bases from J, with 7 bases between. Germline V gene sequence: CDR1 SEHNR, CDR2 FQNEAQ (reference sequence). The CDR3 has 14 residues. Only a few counts were recorded for this clone. Its antigen is unknown. The unexposed donors gave CD4+ T cells in about 2011-2018, prior to COVID-19. After roughly ten days of culture, CD4+ T cells were isolated. Profiled with immunoSEQ multiplex PCR; TCRdb holds only in-frame clones, not every one. The sample includes more than 20,000 clones, around 73% of them seen just once. Sequenced sample: CD4+ T cells from PBMCs, cultured in vitro. This chain links TRBV7-9 with TRBJ2-3; the D gene is possibly TRBD1 (6 bases). This clonotype was sampled from a human donor in good health. The CDR3 coding sequence is TGTGCCAGCAGCTTAGGGACAGCCACAGATACGCAGTATTTT. Translating gives CASSLGTATDTQYF.